This entry describes one T cell receptor (beta chain). After removal of 3 bases from V and 5 bases from J, the junction contained 8 bases not matched to a gene. This CDR3 is 16 amino acids long. Looked up from germline, CDR1 is MNHEY and CDR2 is SVGAGI. The sample's treatment: around 19 received Ad26.COV2.S at low or high dose, single or two shots; five or six received placebo; per-sample allocation not given. The samples were gathered on day 63 after the first injection of vaccine or placebo. The donor was a Boston adult aged 18-55 years. The data were produced by immunoSEQ multiplex PCR, yet TCRdb's version contains in-frame clones alone and is incomplete. The sample lists some 520,000 clones; around 85% were seen once. These data originate in a study of Ad26.COV2.S vaccination and SARS-CoV-2 variants.

The receptor comes from a person between 18 and 60 years old who received the Ad26.COV2.S COVID-19 vaccine or a placebo. The sequences come from peripheral blood, collected in a trial of Ad26.COV2.S vaccine versus placebo. The V call is TRBV6-5, the J call TRBJ2-3; 10 bases fit TRBD1. In DNA, the CDR3 is TGTGCCAGCAGTTATCGACGGACAGGGGGAGGAGATACGCAGTATTTT. It encodes CASSYRRTGGGDTQYF.